This T cell receptor beta chain was identified during a study of glioma-infiltrating T cells. TCR alpha and beta CDR3 regions were amplified from RNA using iRepertoire nested multiplex PCR. Tissue mRNA or PBMC total RNA, 100-400 ng, went into one-step reverse transcription and amplification. TCRdb analysed the multiplex PCR reads with MiXCR anew, one entry per CDR3 protein. The sample consists of 100,000 to 150,000 distinct CDR3 sequences, more than 20% of them appearing once. V was shortened by 6 bases and J by 10 bases, with 19 bases between the two germline ends. CDR3 length: 14 residues. The V gene's germline CDR1 is MDHEN and CDR2 SYDVKM. General study results and limits: Tissue and blood shared very few CDR3 sequences. Tissue-blood divergence was below expectation in non-neoplastic patients, above in gliomas.

In this sample, this clonotype is medium-sized. Its antigen is not known. Sequencing used glioma tissue, nonneoplastic brain tissue, or PBMCs (not recorded which). V is TRBV28 and J is TRBJ1-5; D gene uncertain. This receptor was identified in a human donor with low-grade glioma or glioblastoma, undergoing nonglioma brain surgery, or in good health (not recorded which). CDR3 nucleotides: TGTGCCAGCAGCCCAACTAGAATCAGTCAACCCCAGCATTTT. It translates to CASSPTRISQPQHF.